These 31 T cell receptor beta chains were sequenced from one sample in a study of T cells in localized non-small cell lung cancer. Only in-frame clones appear in the TCRdb table, and some are missing; sequencing was by immunoSEQ multiplex PCR. The sample records fewer than 40,000 clones, 86% being singletons. The sample was peripheral blood, taken before any cancer treatment. The source is a male donor at least 60 years old with stage III lung adenocarcinoma.

This clone was detected a few times. The V gene is TRBV11-2, the J gene TRBJ1-1; 11 nucleotides align to TRBD1. The CDR3 is 15 amino acids. From germline, CDR1 is SGHAT and CDR2 FQNNGV. With 4 bases clipped from V and 1 base from J, the junction kept 2 bases outside the gene matches. The CDR3: CASSWTGGTNTEAFF. Written as DNA, the CDR3 is TGTGCCAGCAGCTGGACAGGGGGCACGAACACTGAAGCTTTCTTT.

V usage is TRBV5-1 and J usage is TRBJ1-4; weak D call: TRBD1 (6 bases). The V and J ends lost 4 bases and 2 bases respectively, with 9 bases between them. The length of the CDR3 is 14 residues. Germline V gene sequence: CDR1 SGHRS, CDR2 YFSETQ. CDR3 nucleotides: TGCGCCAGCAGCGCGACAGGCACTAATGAAAAACTGTTTTTT. Translated: CASSATGTNEKLFF.

The rearrangement joins TRBV30 to TRBJ2-3, with 9 bases lining up with TRBD2. The V and J ends lost 1 base and 2 bases, in that order; junction bases with no gene match: 10. The CDR3 is 17 amino acids. The germline V gene encodes CDR1 GTSNPN and CDR2 SVGIG (reference sequence). CDR3 protein: CAWSGWGTSRNTDTQYF. The CDR3 bases are TGTGCCTGGAGTGGATGGGGGACTAGCCGTAACACAGATACGCAGTATTTT.

The chain links TRBV19 to TRBJ1-1; tentative D call: TRBD1 (6 bases). The CDR3 runs to 17 residues. CDR1 is LNHDA, CDR2 SQIVND, per germline (reference sequence). Trimming shortened V by 2 bases and J by 0 bases, and 16 bases separated the two germline ends. Here the CDR3 DNA reads TGTGCCAGTAGTATACAGGGGAGGGTACCGATGAACACTGAAGCTTTCTTT. Protein sequence: CASSIQGRVPMNTEAFF.

The chain joins TRBV4-1 to TRBJ1-4; D may be TRBD1 (5 bases). Per germline, CDR1 MGHRA and CDR2 YSYEKL. CDR3 length equals 13 residues. The V gene lost 3 bases and the J gene lost 7 bases, with 9 bases spanning the gap. CDR3 residues: CASSQGTLEKLFF. In DNA form, the CDR3 reads TGCGCCAGCAGCCAGGGGACGCTTGAAAAACTGTTTTTT.

The rearrangement joins TRBV6-1 to TRBJ1-1, with 9 bases identical to TRBD1. CDR3 length: 14 amino acids. J lost 1 base, V lost 7 bases, and 4 bases had no gene match. Germline assignment: CDR1 MNHNS and CDR2 SASEGT. In DNA form, the CDR3 reads TGTGCCAGCATACACAGGGGGCGGAACACTGAAGCTTTCTTT. Its protein is CASIHRGRNTEAFF.

The gene calls are TRBV7-8 and TRBJ1-5, with 8 bases fitting TRBD1. The CDR3 is 15 amino acids. Germline assignment: CDR1 SGHVS and CDR2 FQNEAQ. Losses at the gene ends were 1 base for V and 9 bases for J; bases not matched to a gene: 8. This chain's CDR3 is CASSLGTGPHGPQHF. The CDR3 bases are TGTGCCAGCAGCTTAGGGACAGGGCCCCATGGGCCCCAGCATTTT.

CDR3 nucleotides: TGTGCCAGCAGTTTACCGGATCAGCCCCAGCATTTT. Amino acid sequence: CASSLPDQPQHF. The J gene is TRBJ1-5, the V gene TRBV28; unclear D gene. Germline V lookup: CDR1 MDHEN, CDR2 SYDVKM. The CDR3 length is 12 residues. Trimming left V 2 bases short and J 5 bases short, with 4 bases between.

The chain joins TRBV2 to TRBJ2-7; possibly TRBD1 or TRBD2 for D (7 bases each). The length of the CDR3 is 16 residues. The germline V gene has CDR1 SNHLY and CDR2 FYNNEI. Trimming shortened V by 1 base and J by 0 bases, and 13 bases separated the two germline ends. The CDR3 loop is CASSEGGGTVSYEQYF. DNA for the CDR3: TGTGCCAGCAGTGAAGGGGGGGGGACAGTCTCCTACGAGCAGTACTTC.

The V and J genes are TRBV7-9 and TRBJ2-1, with 8 nucleotides matching TRBD2. V gave up 0 bases and J gave up 7 bases; unmatched junction bases: 5. This CDR3 has 15 residues. Germline V gene lookup returns CDR1 SEHNR and CDR2 FQNEAQ (reference sequence). The chain's CDR3 is CASSLAGRARNEQFF. CDR3 coding DNA: TGTGCCAGCAGCTTAGCCGGGAGGGCCAGGAATGAGCAGTTCTTC.

The V call is TRBV2, the J call TRBJ2-3; 11 bases align to TRBD2. Germline V gene data show CDR1 as SNHLY and CDR2 as FYNNEI. J lost 4 bases, V lost 8 bases, and 11 bases had no gene match. This CDR3 region has 16 residues. The CDR3: CASELGLAGGPDTQYF. The CDR3 DNA follows: TGTGCCAGCGAGTTGGGGCTAGCGGGGGGCCCAGATACGCAGTATTTT.

The gene calls are TRBV6-1 and TRBJ2-5, with 10 bases fitting TRBD2. J lost 10 bases, V lost 2 bases, and 13 bases had no gene match. In germline, CDR1 is MNHNS, CDR2 SASEGT. The CDR3 has 16 residues. The DNA of the CDR3 is TGTGCCAGCAGTGAAAGGGTCCCTTCTAGCGGGAGTGACCAGTACTTC. Its protein is CASSERVPSSGSDQYF.

On this clone: A read error may produce the germline difference seen at one junction end. V and J are TRBV7-7 and TRBJ2-5; a weak D match, TRBD2 (6 bases). Germline V CDR1 and CDR2: SSHAT, FNYEAQ (reference sequence). The CDR3 is made up of 14 amino acids. Written as DNA, the CDR3 is TGTGCTAGCAGCTTAGAGGGAGGTGGGCAGACCCAGTACTTC. Amino acids: CASSLEGGGQTQYF. The full variable domain, completed using reference TRBV7-7 and TRBJ2-5, is GAGVSQSPRYKVTKRGQDVTLRCDPISSHATLYWYQQALGQGPEFLTYFNYEAQPDKSGLPSDRFSAERPEGSISTLTIQRTEQRDSAMYRCASSLEGGGQTQYFGPGTRLLVL.

The chain couples TRBV6-6 to TRBJ2-2; D not certain. V was clipped by 6 bases and J by 2 bases, with 4 bases between them. The CDR3 is 12 residues long. The germline gives CDR1 MNHNY, CDR2 SVGAGI (reference sequence). CDR3 coding DNA: TGTGCCAGCAGCCAAAACACCGGGGAGCTGTTTTTT. Translated: CASSQNTGELFF.

V is TRBV14 and J is TRBJ2-1, with D possibly TRBD1 on 6 matching bases. CDR1 and CDR2 from the germline V gene are SGHDN and FVKESK. CDR3 length: 13 amino acids. V shed 4 bases and J shed 4 bases, with 8 bases lying between them. The CDR3 region has the DNA TGTGCCAGCAGCCTGGACAGTTACAATGAGCAGTTCTTC. Translated: CASSLDSYNEQFF.

The chain has TRBV10-2 and TRBJ1-2; D perhaps matches TRBD1 (5 bases). The V gene lost 5 bases and the J gene lost 3 bases, with 7 bases spanning the gap. The germline gives CDR1 WSHSY, CDR2 SAAADI. This CDR3 spans 12 amino acids. The chain's CDR3 is CASSRDDYGYTF. DNA of the CDR3: TGCGCCAGCAGTAGGGACGACTATGGCTACACCTTC.

The rearrangement links TRBV2 to TRBJ1-3; D possibly corresponds to TRBD1 (5 bases). The CDR3 runs 15 residues. V dropped 3 bases and J dropped 0 bases, with 9 bases sitting between them. Germline V gene sequence: CDR1 SNHLY, CDR2 FYNNEI. DNA for the CDR3: TGTGCCAGCAGTGAGGGGGTTATCTCTGGAAACACCATATATTTT. Translating gives CASSEGVISGNTIYF.

The CDR3 sequence is CASSKEGFSGNTIYF. Written as DNA, the CDR3 is TGTGCCAGCAGCAAGGAGGGTTTCTCTGGAAACACCATATATTTT. The rearrangement uses TRBV7-2 and TRBJ1-3; no clear D. CDR3 length equals 15 residues. Trimming cost V 5 bases and J 0 bases, with 11 bases left between them. The germline V gene has CDR1 SGHTA and CDR2 FQGNSA.

This chain links TRBV7-9 with TRBJ1-1, with D uncertain. Deletions cut 4 bases from V and 1 base from J, with 7 bases between. CDR3 length equals 13 residues. Germline assignment: CDR1 SEHNR and CDR2 FQNEAQ (reference sequence). CDR3: CASSSQRNTEAFF. As DNA, the CDR3 is TGTGCCAGCAGCTCACAGAGGAACACTGAAGCTTTCTTT.

The gene calls are TRBV5-8 and TRBJ1-5; D is ambiguous. CDR3 size: 14 residues. V lost 0 bases and J lost 4, with 8 bases in between. Germline V gene data show CDR1 as SGHTS and CDR2 as YDEGEE. CDR3 in amino acids: CASSLVSNNQPQHF. The CDR3 nucleotides read TGTGCCAGCAGCTTGGTTAGTAATAATCAGCCCCAGCATTTT.

This clone was detected once. This chain uses TRBV7-9 with TRBJ2-7, with D possibly TRBD2 on 6 matching bases. This CDR3 has 16 amino acids. The V gene lost 4 bases and the J gene lost 0 bases, with 16 bases spanning the gap. Germline V gene data show CDR1 as SEHNR and CDR2 as FQNEAQ (reference sequence). The CDR3 nucleotides read TGTGCCAGCAGCTCGCCGGGACTTGTCTCCTCCTACGAGCAGTACTTC. Protein: CASSSPGLVSSYEQYF.

The V call is TRBV5-1, the J call TRBJ2-7; tentative D call: TRBD2 (6 bases). Germline CDR1 is SGHRS and CDR2 is YFSETQ. With 2 bases removed from V and 5 bases from J, the gap between germline ends came to 8 bases. The CDR3 extends over 12 amino acids. The CDR3 bases are TGCGCCAGCAGCTTCGGGGGAAACGAGCAGTACTTC. Translated: CASSFGGNEQYF.

This clone was seen more than once but under ten times. For the CDR3, the DNA is TGCGCCAGCAGCTCCCAAGAGACCCAGTACTTC. The encoded protein is CASSSQETQYF. The chain joins TRBV5-1 to TRBJ2-5; D uncertain. In germline, CDR1 is SGHRS, CDR2 YFSETQ. This CDR3 has 11 amino acids. V was pared by 3 bases and J by 1 base, with 1 base between.

V usage is TRBV2 and J usage is TRBJ2-1; 9 bases line up with TRBD1. There are 14 residues in the CDR3. Trimming removed 6 bases from V and 2 bases from J; junction bases left unmatched: 2. Germline CDR1 is SNHLY and CDR2 is FYNNEI. As DNA, the CDR3 is TGTGCCAGCAGAGGGGACAGGGCCTACAATGAGCAGTTCTTC. Translation gives CASRGDRAYNEQFF. Supplemented by reference TRBV2 and TRBJ2-1, the full variable domain reads EPEVTQTPSHQVTQMGQEVILRCVPISNHLYFYWYRQILGQKVEFLVSFYNNEISEKSEIFDDQFSVERPDGSNFTLKIRSTKLEDSAMYFCASRGDRAYNEQFFGPGTRLTVL.

V usage is TRBV10-3 and J usage is TRBJ2-3, with a weak D call TRBD2 (6 bases). Germline V gene sequence: CDR1 ENHRY, CDR2 SYGVKD. V was trimmed by 3 bases and J by 2 bases, leaving 12 bases between them. The length of the CDR3 is 15 residues. The CDR3 DNA sequence: TGTGCCATCAGTGACGGGCGGGGCTACACAGATACGCAGTATTTT. Translated, it gives CAISDGRGYTDTQYF.

This chain connects TRBV6-1 to TRBJ1-5; maybe TRBD1 (5 bases). Per the germline V gene, CDR1 is MNHNS and CDR2 is SASEGT. There are 14 residues in the CDR3. Deletions cut 11 bases from V and 2 bases from J, with 16 bases between. The CDR3 DNA sequence: TGTGCCTCCAGGGTGACCGGGGGCAATCAGCCCCAGCATTTT. Encoded protein: CASRVTGGNQPQHF.

This chain links TRBV27 with TRBJ1-4; TRBD1 agrees at 10 bases. The V and J ends lost 6 bases and 8 bases, in that order; junction bases with no gene match: 6. The CDR3 is made up of 14 amino acids. From germline, CDR1 is MNHEY and CDR2 SMNVEV (reference sequence). CDR3 nucleotides: TGTGCCAGCAGCCGACAGGGGGCTAGGGAAAAACTGTTTTTT. Translated, it gives CASSRQGAREKLFF.

The gene calls are TRBV5-8 and TRBJ2-5, with TRBD2 matching 8 bases. The CDR3 is 18 amino acids. The V gene's germline CDR1 is SGHTS and CDR2 YDEGEE. Trimming removed 1 base from V and 7 bases from J; junction bases left unmatched: 18. CDR3 residues: CASSLMWRASRGGGTQYF. In nucleotides, the CDR3 is TGTGCCAGCAGCTTGATGTGGCGCGCCAGCCGGGGGGGAGGGACCCAGTACTTC. Variable domain in full (rest from reference TRBV5-8 and TRBJ2-5): EAGVTQSPTHLIKTRGQQATLRCSPISGHTSVYWYQQALGLGLQFLLWYDEGEERNRGNFPPRFSGRQFPNYSSELNVNALELEDSALYLCASSLMWRASRGGGTQYFGPGTRLLVL.

The gene calls are TRBV5-1 and TRBJ1-1; D is undetermined. The CDR3 loop spans 14 amino acids. CDR1 is SGHRS, CDR2 YFSETQ, per germline. Between the trimmed V and J ends, which lost 2 bases and 3 bases, there was a span of 11 bases. The CDR3 nucleotides read TGCGCCAGCAGCTTTACGTTAAGCGACACTGAAGCTTTCTTT. Protein sequence: CASSFTLSDTEAFF.

This chain uses TRBV18 with TRBJ2-7; D is perhaps TRBD1 (7 bases). The CDR3 consists of 17 residues. V was cut by 6 bases and J by 0 bases, with 21 bases left in between. Germline V gene lookup returns CDR1 KGHSH and CDR2 LQKENI. CDR3: CASSPTRGTGASYEQYF. The CDR3 DNA reads TGTGCCAGCTCCCCGACGCGGGGCACAGGGGCCTCCTACGAGCAGTACTTC.

This clone was found once. The chain has TRBV7-6 and TRBJ1-4, with D uncertain. This CDR3 is 17 amino acids long. Germline V gives CDR1 SGHVS, CDR2 FNYEAQ. V gave up 1 base and J gave up 1 base, with 13 bases separating them. The CDR3 protein is CASSLGPGSITNEKLFF. CDR3 in DNA: TGTGCCAGCAGCTTAGGACCTGGCAGCATAACTAATGAAAAACTGTTTTTT.